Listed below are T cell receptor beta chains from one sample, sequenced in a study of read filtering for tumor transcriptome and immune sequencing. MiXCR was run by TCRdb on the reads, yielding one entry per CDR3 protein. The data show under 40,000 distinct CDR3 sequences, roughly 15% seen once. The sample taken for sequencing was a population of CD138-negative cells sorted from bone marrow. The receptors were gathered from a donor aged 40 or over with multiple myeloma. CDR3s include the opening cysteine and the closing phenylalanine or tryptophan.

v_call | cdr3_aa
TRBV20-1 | CSASPEAGYTF
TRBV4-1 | CASSQRAETQYF
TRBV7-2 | CASSALPGLVYEQYF
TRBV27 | CASMTSGLTGELFF
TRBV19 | CASTGGHLNQPQHF
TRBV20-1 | CSANLRDRGHNEQYF
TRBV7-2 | CASSTERQGGTQYF
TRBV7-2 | CASSDIRHQGTQYF
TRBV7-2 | CASSLVGGSQETQYF
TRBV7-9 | CASSPRTGRPYNEQFF
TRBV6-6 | CDSSYAAGGELFF
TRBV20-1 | CSASFLQADTQYF
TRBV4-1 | CASSSTQHTEAFF
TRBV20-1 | CSASGQANEKLFF
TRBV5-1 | CASSLRQGNTGELFF
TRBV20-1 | CSARDRAADGYTF
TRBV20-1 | CSAREGDTQYF
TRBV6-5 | CASSYRLSTDTQYF
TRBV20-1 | CSARVGRFQNSPLHF
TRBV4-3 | CASSRTSGADTQYF
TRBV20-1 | CSARAGPTGNTIYF
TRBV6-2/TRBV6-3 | CASSYSMAASGNQPQHF
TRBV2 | CASTHREGSNQPQHF
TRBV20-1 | CSAREKGRVGETQYF
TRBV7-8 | CASSLGGFHQPQHF
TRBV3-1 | CASSQGSVRANTEAFF
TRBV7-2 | CASSLFTDTQYF
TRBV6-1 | CASSRAGWDQPQHF
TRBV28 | CASSPPGDPIAKNIQYF
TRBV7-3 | CASRKGGPTDTQYF
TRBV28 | CASLSPSTDTQYF
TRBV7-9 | CASSFSRGEQYF
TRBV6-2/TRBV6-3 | CASNPGQAISSYNEQFF
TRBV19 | CASSTSRTNTQYF
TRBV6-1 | CASTRSNTEAFF
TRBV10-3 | CAILASRGAGNEQFF
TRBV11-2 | CASSSIRRNGTPAYEQYF
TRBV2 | CASQGRVRKAQYF
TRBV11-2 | CASSLDLRRPALHF
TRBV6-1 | CASTQTSGSYNEQFF
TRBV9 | CASSQGWNTEAFF
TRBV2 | CASRKQGPTEAFF
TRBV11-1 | CASSQEPENEQFF
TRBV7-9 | CASSLKQGFEAFF
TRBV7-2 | CASSSRGTGRTDTQYF
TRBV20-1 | CSARGSGQGVSPLHF
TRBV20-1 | CSASVASGTGAPLNTGELFF